This TCR beta chain was recovered during a study of Graves' ophthalmopathy and Graves' hyperthyroidism. Study summary: At the time of initial diagnosis and before any treatment, peripheral blood was collected.

General study points: Prediction of ophthalmopathy progression reached about 70% sensitivity and roughly 72% specificity.

Turning to this clonotype: Its antigen is as yet unknown.

Germline CDR1 and CDR2: KGHDR and SFDVKD. The J segment lost 2 bases and the V segment lost 5 bases, leaving 8 bases of the junction unmatched. The CDR3 runs 16 residues. The authors amplified TCR beta CDR3 regions, and they did so from RNA transcripts for repertoire sequencing. HTBI primers primed a first-round RT-PCR, and a second-round multiplex PCR followed. TCRdb passed the multiplex PCR reads through MiXCR, listing each CDR3 protein once. Of about 740,000 distinct CDR3 sequences in the sample, around 40% were seen once. Every ophthalmopathy donor presented moderate-to-severe activity, CAS ≥3, NOSPECS ≥4 and duration under 3 months.

This chain links TRBV24-1 with TRBJ1-5; 7 positions agree with TRBD1. This TCR was recovered from an adult man with Graves' ophthalmopathy. Sequencing input: peripheral blood. CDR3 DNA: TGTGCCACCAGTGCTAGAGGCGACAGGGGCAATCAGCCCCAGCATTTT. Translated: CATSARGDRGNQPQHF.